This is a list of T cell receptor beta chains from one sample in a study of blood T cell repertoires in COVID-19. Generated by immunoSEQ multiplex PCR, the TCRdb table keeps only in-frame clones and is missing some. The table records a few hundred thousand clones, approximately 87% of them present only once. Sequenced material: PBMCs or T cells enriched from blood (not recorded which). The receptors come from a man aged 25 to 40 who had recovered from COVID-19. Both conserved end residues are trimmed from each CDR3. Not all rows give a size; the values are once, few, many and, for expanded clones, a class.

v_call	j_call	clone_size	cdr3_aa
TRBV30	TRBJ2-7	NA	AWDQAGALGEQY
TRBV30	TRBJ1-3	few	ALNLDRESGNTIY
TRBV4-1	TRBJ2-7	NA	ASSQEGQGYYEQY
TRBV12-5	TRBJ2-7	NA	ASAPGQSLSEQY
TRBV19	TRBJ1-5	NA	ASSGAGWSNQPQH
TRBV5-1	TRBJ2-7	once	ASRDRTREQY
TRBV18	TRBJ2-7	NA	ASSSRGNEQY
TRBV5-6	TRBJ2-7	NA	ATGRTGATYEQY
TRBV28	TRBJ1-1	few	ASSLGTMNTEAF
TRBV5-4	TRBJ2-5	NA	ASSSGLAGETQY
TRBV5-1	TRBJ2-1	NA	ASSSKVREQF
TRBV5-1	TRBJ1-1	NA	ASSFTAVNTEAF
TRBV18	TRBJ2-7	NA	ASSPVEDREYEQY
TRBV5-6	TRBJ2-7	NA	ASSRQAYEQY
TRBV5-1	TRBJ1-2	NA	ASSFLPGTGGLSYGYT
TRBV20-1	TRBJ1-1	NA	SAGRGTEAF
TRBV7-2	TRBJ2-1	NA	ASSFTGGTSYNEQF
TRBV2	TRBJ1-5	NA	AISGQEVNQPQH
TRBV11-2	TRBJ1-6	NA	ASSLDLQANSPLH
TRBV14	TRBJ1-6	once	ASSQGGGTLNSPLH
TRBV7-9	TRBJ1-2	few	ASSLFGGYT
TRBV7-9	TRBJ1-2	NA	ASSPLRGGGNYGYT
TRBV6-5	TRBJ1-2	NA	ASTQRQGSYGYT
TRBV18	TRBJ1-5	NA	ASSPAEVQPQH
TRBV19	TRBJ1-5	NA	ASNYRGQPQH
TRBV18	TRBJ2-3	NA	ASSRGTSTDTQY
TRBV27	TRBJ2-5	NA	ASGSQGVGTQY
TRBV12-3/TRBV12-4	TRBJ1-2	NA	ASSFRGPYGYT
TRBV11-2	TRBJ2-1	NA	ASSNRNRVF
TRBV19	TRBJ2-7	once	ASGLGGFYEQY
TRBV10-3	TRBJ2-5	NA	AISPGLAGKETQY
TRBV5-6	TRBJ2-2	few	ASSTSQVAGAGELF
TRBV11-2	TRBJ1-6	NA	ASQVGHGGRSPLH
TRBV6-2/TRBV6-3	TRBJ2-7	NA	ASSYVRGSGTYEQY
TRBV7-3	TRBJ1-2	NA	ASSPAPSGGYT
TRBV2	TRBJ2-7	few	ATQTARYEQY
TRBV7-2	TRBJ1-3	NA	ASSPAGDGNTIY
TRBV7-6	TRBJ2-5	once	ASSTKTGTGKTQY
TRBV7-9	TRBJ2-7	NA	ASSLGGRQSYEQY
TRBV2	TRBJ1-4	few	ASKQGQGYNEKLF
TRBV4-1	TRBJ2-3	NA	ASSQVGGPGDTQY
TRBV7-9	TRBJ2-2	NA	ASSSTTGANTGELF
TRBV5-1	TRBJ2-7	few	ASSQTSGEVYDEQY
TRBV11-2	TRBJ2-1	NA	ASSPVGGGAGSYNEQF
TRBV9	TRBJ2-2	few	ASSVGGRGVSDTGELF
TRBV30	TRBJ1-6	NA	AWSGDRGGSNSPLH
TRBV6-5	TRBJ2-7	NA	ASTRREGFYEQY